The 19 T cell receptor beta chains presented below share a single source sample, sequenced in a study of monozygotic twins with inflammatory bowel disease. TCRdb re-called the 5' RACE reads, yielding one record per CDR3 amino acid sequence without DNA. This table holds 330,000 or so distinct CDR3 sequences. The sequencing input was blood. The receptors shown here come from a human donor with ulcerative colitis or Crohn's disease, or a healthy co-twin of an affected twin (not recorded which).

V and J are TRBV6-1 and TRBJ1-5; no DNA is available, so the TRBD1 call from TCRdb remains unchecked. Germline V gene sequence: CDR1 MNHNS, CDR2 SASEGT. This CDR3 has 14 residues. The CDR3 spells CASRASGQGKPQHF.

This chain uses TRBV6-4 with TRBJ2-1; checking the TCRdb D call of TRBD2 is not possible without DNA. This CDR3 has 18 residues. The germline CDR1 and CDR2 sequences are MRHNA and SNTAGT. The CDR3 region is CASPRGLVGDSGNNEQLF.

This rearrangement joins TRBV4-3 to TRBJ2-1; TCRdb names TRBD1, which stays unverified in the absence of DNA. Germline V gene data show CDR1 as LGHNA and CDR2 as YSLEER. The CDR3 contains 16 residues. CDR3 loop: CASSRALGQGYNEQFF.

The rearrangement links TRBV5-1 to TRBJ1-1. The CDR3 covers 13 residues. Germline assignment: CDR1 SGHRS and CDR2 YFSETQ. The CDR3 here is CASSFAANTEAFF.

The chain combines TRBV6-5 with TRBJ2-7; there is no DNA to check the TCRdb D call of TRBD1. This CDR3 region has 16 residues. CDR1 is MNHEY and CDR2 is SVGAGI in the germline V gene. This CDR3 reads CASSYSWGPGTYEQYF.

The V call is TRBV5-6, the J call TRBJ1-2; TCRdb's D call, TRBD1, is unchecked because there is no DNA. CDR3 length: 13 residues. Germline assignment: CDR1 SGHDT and CDR2 YYEEEE. CDR3 residues: CASSHPTGETYTF.

This chain joins TRBV10-1 and TRBJ1-3; the TCRdb call, TRBD1, lacks DNA for checking. The CDR3 totals 14 residues. CDR1 WNHNN and CDR2 SYGVQD come from the germline V gene (reference sequence). The CDR3 here is CASSAGSTGNTIYF.

The rearrangement uses TRBV7-6 and TRBJ2-7; the TCRdb call, TRBD2, lacks DNA for checking. Germline-derived CDR1 and CDR2 are SGHVS and FNYEAQ. CDR3 length equals 14 residues. CDR3 sequence reads: CASSLLGGTYEQYF.

The chain uses TRBV20-1 and TRBJ1-5; TCRdb gives TRBD1 as the D gene, but with no DNA this cannot be confirmed. The CDR3 totals 16 residues. Germline assignment: CDR1 DFQATT and CDR2 SNEGSKA (reference sequence). The CDR3 sequence: CSAHETAGVSNQPQHF.

This chain uses TRBV7-2 with TRBJ2-5; there is no DNA to check the TCRdb D call of TRBD1. CDR3 length: 14 amino acids. Germline V CDR1 and CDR2: SGHTA, FQGNSA. The CDR3 spells CASSFWTEQETQYF. Full variable domain (outside the CDR3, taken from reference TRBV7-2 and TRBJ2-5): GAGVSQSPSNKVTEKGKDVELRCDPISGHTALYWYRQSLGQGLEFLIYFQGNSAPDKSGLPSDRFSAERTGGSVSTLTIQRTQQEDSAVYLCASSFWTEQETQYFGPGTRLLVL.

The V and J genes are TRBV27 and TRBJ2-7; lacking DNA, the TRBD2 call made by TCRdb goes unchecked. The V gene's germline CDR1 is MNHEY and CDR2 SMNVEV (reference sequence). The CDR3 extends over 16 amino acids. The CDR3 protein is CASSLTTGTISYEQYF.

CDR3 in amino acids: CATSGDPSDTQYF. The V gene is TRBV24-1, the J gene TRBJ2-3; as DNA is missing, the TRBD2 call by TCRdb cannot be tested. CDR1 is KGHDR and CDR2 is SFDVKD in the germline V gene. The length of the CDR3 is 13 residues.

This chain uses TRBV5-1 with TRBJ2-1; TCRdb's D call of TRBD2 is untestable without DNA. Germline values: CDR1 SGHRS, CDR2 YFSETQ. The CDR3 runs to 16 residues. The CDR3 reads CASSLGTSGGYNEQFF.

V gene TRBV5-1 combines with J gene TRBJ2-7; TCRdb lists TRBD1, though no DNA is available to test this call. The germline V gene has CDR1 SGHRS and CDR2 YFSETQ. This CDR3 has 14 amino acids. The CDR3 spells CASSKDRAYDEQYF.

The J gene is TRBJ1-1, the V gene TRBV6-1; TCRdb reports TRBD1, a call that lacks DNA to check it against. The CDR3 runs 15 residues. Germline CDR1 is MNHNS and CDR2 is SASEGT. The CDR3 loop reads CASRGGTGGLTEAFF.

The chain employs TRBV10-2 and TRBJ1-1; TCRdb outputs TRBD1, but without DNA this stays unchecked. The CDR3 is 16 amino acids. The germline V gene has CDR1 WSHSY and CDR2 SAAADI. CDR3 region: CASTLSGGLGNTEAFF.

The V call is TRBV12-3 or TRBV12-4, the J call TRBJ2-2; the D call from TCRdb, TRBD2, cannot be confirmed without DNA. The CDR3 sequence is 15 residues long. The CDR3 here is CASSVRGGVAGELFF.

This chain links TRBV5-1 with TRBJ2-2; the TCRdb call, TRBD1, lacks DNA for checking. CDR3 length: 14 residues. From germline, CDR1 is SGHRS and CDR2 YFSETQ. CDR3 residues: CASSLPGTDGELFF.

The chain uses TRBV7-9 and TRBJ2-5; TCRdb designates TRBD1, a call that cannot be tested without DNA. CDR1 is SEHNR, CDR2 FQNEAQ, per germline (reference sequence). The CDR3 extends over 14 amino acids. The CDR3 region is CASSGGHDQETQYF.